The rows below give T cell receptor beta chains drawn from one sample of a study of blood T cell repertoires in COVID-19. Data came from immunoSEQ multiplex PCR; TCRdb stores just in-frame clones and leaves some out. The table records approximately 130,000 clones, approximately 87% of them present only once. The specimen was peripheral blood. Receptor source: a woman in her forties or fifties with acute or convalescent COVID-19. CDR3s include the opening cysteine and the closing phenylalanine or tryptophan. Each record gives: J gene, D gene, V gene, CDR3 length, clone size, CDR3 DNA, CDR3 protein. D genes are given only for firm matches. The size field is filled for only some rows; it gives once, few, many or a size class.

>TRBJ1-1|TRBD1|TRBV7-2|14|.
TGTGCCAGCAGCTTAAACAGGGGATATACTGAAGCTTTCTTT
CASSLNRGYTEAFF
>TRBJ1-1|TRBD1|TRBV5-1|13|.
TGCGCCAGCAGACGGGACAGGAACACTGAAGCTTTCTTT
CASRRDRNTEAFF
>TRBJ1-1|.|TRBV2|15|.
TGTGCCAGCAGAGAACAGGGCGTTGAGGTCTCTGAAGCTTTCTTT
CASREQGVEVSEAFF
>TRBJ2-1|TRBD2|TRBV18|14|.
TGTGCCAGCTCAACATTAGCGGGGGGCGATGAGCAGTTCTTC
CASSTLAGGDEQFF
>TRBJ2-3|TRBD2|TRBV9|12|once
TGTGCCAGCAACGACCCGGGACTAGGGAAAGGTTTT
CASNDPGLGKGF
>TRBJ2-3|.|TRBV5-1|16|.
TGCGCCAGCACCAGGGGGGTTGGCGGCGGCACAGATACGCAGTATTTT
CASTRGVGGGTDTQYF
>TRBJ1-4|TRBD1|TRBV5-1|14|.
TGCGCCAGCAGCTTAACAGGGGAAAATGAAAAACTGTTTTTT
CASSLTGENEKLFF
>TRBJ1-2|.|TRBV30|11|once
TGTGCCTGGAGTTCAAACTATGGCTACACCTTC
CAWSSNYGYTF
>TRBJ1-5|.|TRBV5-8|13|.
TGTGCCAGCAGCTTGTACAGGGACCAGCCCCAGCATTTT
CASSLYRDQPQHF
>TRBJ2-1|TRBD2|TRBV4-2|18|.
TGTGCCAGCAGCCAAGAAGGTCTAGCGGGGAGCTCCTACAATGAGCAGTTCTTC
CASSQEGLAGSSYNEQFF
>TRBJ2-2|TRBD1|TRBV27|15|.
TGTGCCAGCAGTTTGTCGGACAGGGGTGCCGGGGAGCTGTTTTTT
CASSLSDRGAGELFF
>TRBJ1-6|.|TRBV30|13|.
TGTGCCTGGAGGACTACGAGCAATTCACCCCTCCACTTT
CAWRTTSNSPLHF
>TRBJ1-5|TRBD1|TRBV9|14|few
TGTGCCAGCAGCCCCCGGGACAGCCTAGGGCCCCAGCATTTT
CASSPRDSLGPQHF
>TRBJ2-1|.|TRBV12-1|13|.
TGTGCCAGCAGCTTTACGTCTCCGGAGGAGCAGTTCTTC
CASSFTSPEEQFF
>TRBJ1-3|.|TRBV7-2|15|.
TGTGCCAGCAGCCGTCTAAGGGGATCAGGGAACACCATATATTTT
CASSRLRGSGNTIYF
>TRBJ1-3|.|TRBV27|14|.
TGTGCCAGCAGTTTAAGAGGGAGAGGAAACACCATATATTTT
CASSLRGRGNTIYF
>TRBJ1-1|.|TRBV5-4|14|.
TGTGCCAGCAGCTTGGGGACAGCGAACACTGAAGCTTTCTTT
CASSLGTANTEAFF
>TRBJ2-3|.|TRBV7-2|13|.
TGTGCCAGCAGCTTAGCTGGTGAGGATACGCAGTATTTT
CASSLAGEDTQYF
>TRBJ1-2|.|TRBV10-2|13|.
TGCGCCACCCTTAGGGGCGTTAACTATGGCTACACCTTC
CATLRGVNYGYTF
>TRBJ1-4|.|TRBV7-2|15|.
TGTGCCAGCAGCTTTGGTCCGGGGATTAATGAAAAACTGTTTTTT
CASSFGPGINEKLFF
>TRBJ2-3|.|TRBV18|14|once
TGTGCCAGCTCACCACGGGAGTTCACAGATACGCAGTATTTT
CASSPREFTDTQYF
>TRBJ2-1|.|TRBV18|14|.
TGTGCCAGCTCACTCTGGAGGGAGCCAAATGAGCAGTTCTTC
CASSLWREPNEQFF
>TRBJ1-2|.|TRBV18|12|once
TGTGCCAGCTCACATCGTGATGGTGGAGGCACCTTC
CASSHRDGGGTF
>TRBJ2-3|TRBD2|TRBV4-3|16|few
TGCGCCAGCAGCCAGGTGGGACTACCTAGCACAGATACGCAGTATTTT
CASSQVGLPSTDTQYF
>TRBJ1-1|TRBD1|TRBV15|14|.
TGTGCCACCAGCAGAGAAGGGACAGTGTCGGCGGCTTTCTTT
CATSREGTVSAAFF
>TRBJ1-2|TRBD1|TRBV27|15|.
TGTGCCAGCAGTTTTCGCTGGACAGGAGGCTATGGCTACACCTTC
CASSFRWTGGYGYTF
>TRBJ1-3|.|TRBV4-1|15|.
TGCGCCAGCAGCCAAGATCTAGAACAGGAAAACACCATATATTTT
CASSQDLEQENTIYF
>TRBJ2-7|TRBD1|TRBV23-1|14|once
TGCGCCAGCAGTCGGACAGGGCCATCCTACGAGCAGTACTTC
CASSRTGPSYEQYF
>TRBJ1-5|TRBD1|TRBV19|16|.
TGTGCCAGTAGTATCGGGGGACAGGGGGTTAGACAGCCCCAGCATTTT
CASSIGGQGVRQPQHF
>TRBJ2-4|TRBD2|TRBV6-6|17|.
TGTGCCAGCAGTCCGTGGGAGGGGATCAAAGCCAAAAACATTCAGTACTTC
CASSPWEGIKAKNIQYF
>TRBJ2-5|TRBD1|TRBV27|17|.
TGTGCCAGCAGTTTAAAGGGGGGACAGGCGCCCCAAGAGACCCAGTACTTC
CASSLKGGQAPQETQYF
>TRBJ2-1|TRBD2|TRBV19|17|.
TGTGCCAGTAGTATGGAGGACCGGGCGGGGGCCTACAATGAGCAGTTCTTC
CASSMEDRAGAYNEQFF
>TRBJ2-2|.|TRBV25-1|13|.
TGTGCCAGCAGTCCTCAGTACACCGGGGAGCTGTTTTTT
CASSPQYTGELFF
>TRBJ2-7|TRBD2|TRBV6-5|14|once
TGTGCCAGCAGTTACGGTGCGGGAGGGGGTACTCAGTACTTC
CASSYGAGGGTQYF
>TRBJ1-1|.|TRBV7-2|15|.
TGTGCCAGCAGCTCCACCGTCGGCTGGAGCACTGAAGCTTTCTTT
CASSSTVGWSTEAFF
>TRBJ2-7|.|TRBV4-3|14|.
TGCGCCAGCAGCCCCTACTACCCCCACGGGGAGCAGTACTTC
CASSPYYPHGEQYF
>TRBJ2-5|TRBD2|TRBV5-4|14|once
TGTGCCAGCAGCCGGACTAGCGGCCAAGAGACCCAGTACTTC
CASSRTSGQETQYF
>TRBJ1-5|.|TRBV15|16|.
TGTGCCACCAGCAGAGAGGGACACTATAGCAATCAGCCCCAGCATTTT
CATSREGHYSNQPQHF
>TRBJ2-7|.|TRBV19|16|.
TGTGCCAGTAGTGGGGGGCCAGCTAGCGGAGACTACGAGCAGTACTTC
CASSGGPASGDYEQYF
>TRBJ2-1|TRBD1|TRBV5-1|15|.
TGCGCCAGCAGCTCCCCGGGACAGGGGATGAATGAGCAGTTCTTC
CASSSPGQGMNEQFF
>TRBJ2-3|TRBD2|TRBV5-4|14|.
TGTGCCAGCCCTAGCGGAAAACCTACAGATACGCAGTATTTT
CASPSGKPTDTQYF
>TRBJ1-1|.|TRBV5-4|13|.
TGTGCCAGCAGCTGGGGACAATACACTGAAGCTTTCTTT
CASSWGQYTEAFF
>TRBJ1-6|.|TRBV11-3|14|once
TGTGCCAGCAGCTTAAGACAGGTTGATTCACCCCTCCACTTT
CASSLRQVDSPLHF
>TRBJ1-1|TRBD1|TRBV7-2|15|.
TGTGCCAGCAGCGCGGGACAGGGGGGGGACACTGAAGCTTTCTTT
CASSAGQGGDTEAFF
>TRBJ2-4|.|TRBV20-1|15|.
TGCAGTGCTAGTCCCGGGGAGGGGGTCAAAAACATTCAGTACTTC
CSASPGEGVKNIQYF
>TRBJ2-3|TRBD2|TRBV3-1/TRBV3-2|13|once
TGTGCCAGCAGCCAGGGACTACCCGATACGCAGTATTTT
CASSQGLPDTQYF
>TRBJ1-6|TRBD1|TRBV12-3/TRBV12-4|13|.
TGTGCCAGCAGTTTAACAGGGGGGGCACCCCTCCACTTT
CASSLTGGAPLHF
>TRBJ1-2|TRBD1|TRBV11-3|16|.
TGTGCCAGCACCGAAAATACAGGGGCAGCGGTTTATGGCTACACCTTC
CASTENTGAAVYGYTF
>TRBJ2-2|.|TRBV19|15|once
TGTGCCAGTAGTATAGAAGGGACAAGAACCGGGGAGCTGTTTTTT
CASSIEGTRTGELFF
>TRBJ2-1|.|TRBV3-1/TRBV3-2|12|.
TGTGCCAGCAGCCAAGTTAACAATGAGCAGTTCTTC
CASSQVNNEQFF
>TRBJ2-1|.|TRBV2|13|.
TGTGCCAGCAGTGGGGGACTTTACAATGAGCAGTTCTTC
CASSGGLYNEQFF
>TRBJ1-1|TRBD1|TRBV5-5|16|.
TGTGCCAGCAGCCATACGTACAGGGGCAGCGGCACTGAAGCTTTCTTT
CASSHTYRGSGTEAFF
>TRBJ1-2|TRBD1|TRBV5-5|14|.
TGTGCCAGCGGGCAGGGGGCAAGGGACTATGGCTACACCTTC
CASGQGARDYGYTF
>TRBJ2-3|TRBD2|TRBV2|17|.
TGTGCCAGCAGTGATTTGAGACTAGCGGGGGGAGGAGATACGCAGTATTTT
CASSDLRLAGGGDTQYF
>TRBJ1-2|TRBD1|TRBV9|16|.
TGTGCCAGCTCCCAGGGAGGACAGGGAGACTCTTATGGCTACACCTTC
CASSQGGQGDSYGYTF